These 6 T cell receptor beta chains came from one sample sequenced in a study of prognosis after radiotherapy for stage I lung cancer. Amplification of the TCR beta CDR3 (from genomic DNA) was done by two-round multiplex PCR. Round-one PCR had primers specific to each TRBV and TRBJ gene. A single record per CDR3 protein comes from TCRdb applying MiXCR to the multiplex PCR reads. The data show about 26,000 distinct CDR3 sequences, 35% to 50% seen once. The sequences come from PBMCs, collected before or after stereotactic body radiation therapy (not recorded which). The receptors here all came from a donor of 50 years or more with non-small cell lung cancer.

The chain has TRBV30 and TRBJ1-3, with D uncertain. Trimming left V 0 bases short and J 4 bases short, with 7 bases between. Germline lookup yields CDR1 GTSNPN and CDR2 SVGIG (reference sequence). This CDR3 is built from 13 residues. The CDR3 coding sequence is TGTGCCTGGAGTGTTGGTGGAGGAAACACCATATATTTT. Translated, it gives CAWSVGGGNTIYF.

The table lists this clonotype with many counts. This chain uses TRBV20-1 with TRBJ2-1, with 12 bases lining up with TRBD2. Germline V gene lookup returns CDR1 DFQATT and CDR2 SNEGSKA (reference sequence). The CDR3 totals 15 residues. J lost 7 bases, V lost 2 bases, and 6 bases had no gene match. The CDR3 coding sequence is TGCAGTGCTAGACTAGCGGGAGGGCCGCGGAATGAGCAGTTCTTC. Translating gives CSARLAGGPRNEQFF.

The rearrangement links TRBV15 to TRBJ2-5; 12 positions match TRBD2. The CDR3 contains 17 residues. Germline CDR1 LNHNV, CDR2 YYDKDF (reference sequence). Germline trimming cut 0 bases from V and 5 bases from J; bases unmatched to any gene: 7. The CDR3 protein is CATSRERCLAGGETQYF. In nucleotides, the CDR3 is TGTGCCACCAGCAGAGAGAGGTGTCTAGCGGGAGGGGAGACCCAGTACTTC.

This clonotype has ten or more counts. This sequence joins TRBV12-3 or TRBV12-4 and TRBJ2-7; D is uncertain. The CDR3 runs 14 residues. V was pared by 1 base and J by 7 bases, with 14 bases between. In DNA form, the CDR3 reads TGTGCCAGCAGTTTAGGGGGAACCGCTCGGGAGCAGTACTTC. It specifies CASSLGGTAREQYF.

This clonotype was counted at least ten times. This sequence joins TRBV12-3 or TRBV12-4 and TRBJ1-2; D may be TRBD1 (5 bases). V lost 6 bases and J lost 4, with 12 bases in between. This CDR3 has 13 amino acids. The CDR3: CASSSSDSYGYTF. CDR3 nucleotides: TGTGCCAGCAGCTCCTCCGACAGCTATGGCTACACCTTC.

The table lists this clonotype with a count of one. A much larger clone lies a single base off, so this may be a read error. The CDR3 DNA sequence: TGTGCCAGCAGCCTAGGGCTAACACAAGATACCCAGTACTTC. It is translated as CASSLGLTQDTQYF. The genes are TRBV12-3 or TRBV12-4 and TRBJ2-5; no firm D call. The CDR3 runs to 14 residues.